A single T cell receptor beta chain is shown here with its context. As yet, its antigen is unknown. Surgery without prior neoadjuvant therapy was the treatment of the selected pancreatic ductal adenocarcinoma patients. CDR3 length: 14 amino acids. Germline CDR1 and CDR2: MNHNY and SVGAGI (reference sequence). V lost 0 bases, J lost 4 bases, and 9 bases lay in between. These data belong to a study of T cells in pancreatic ductal adenocarcinoma. Sequencing used immunoSEQ multiplex PCR; TCRdb keeps in-frame clones, though not all of them. Here the sample spans some 16,000 clones, around 90% being singletons. Regarding the study as a whole: Blood had more productive templates and approximately 8-fold more unique clonotypes than tumor. Comparisons of tumor and blood clonality may show falsely lower tumor diversity. Blood clonality (about 0.072) did not differ significantly from tumor (approximately 0.1). This surgical cohort overrepresents the minority presenting with early-stage disease.

This TCR was recovered from a human donor with pancreatic ductal adenocarcinoma. The rearrangement links TRBV6-6 to TRBJ1-1, with D tentatively TRBD1 (5 bases). The sequenced sample was PBMCs. CDR3 protein: CASSYSQGSTEAFF. The CDR3 nucleotides read TGTGCCAGCAGTTACTCCCAGGGCAGCACTGAAGCTTTCTTT.